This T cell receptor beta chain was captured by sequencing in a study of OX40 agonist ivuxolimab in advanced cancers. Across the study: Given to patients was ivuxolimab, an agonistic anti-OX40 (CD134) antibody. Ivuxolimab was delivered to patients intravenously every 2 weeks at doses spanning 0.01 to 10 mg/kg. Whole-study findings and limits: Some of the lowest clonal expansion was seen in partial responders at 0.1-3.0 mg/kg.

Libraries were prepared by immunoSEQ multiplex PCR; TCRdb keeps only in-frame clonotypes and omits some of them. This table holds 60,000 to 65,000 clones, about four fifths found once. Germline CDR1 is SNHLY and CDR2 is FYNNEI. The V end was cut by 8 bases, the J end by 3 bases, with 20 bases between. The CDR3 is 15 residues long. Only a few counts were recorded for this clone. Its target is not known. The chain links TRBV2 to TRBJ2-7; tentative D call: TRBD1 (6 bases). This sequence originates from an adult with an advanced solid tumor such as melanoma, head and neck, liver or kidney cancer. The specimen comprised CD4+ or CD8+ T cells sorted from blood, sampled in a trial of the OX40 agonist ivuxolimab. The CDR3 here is CASGYDRQEYYEQYF. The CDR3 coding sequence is TGTGCCAGCGGGTATGACCGACAGGAGTACTACGAGCAGTACTTC.